The rows below give T cell receptor beta chains drawn from one sample of a study of blood T cell repertoires in COVID-19. The table came from immunoSEQ multiplex PCR; TCRdb's copy has only in-frame clones and leaves some out. This repertoire shows 300,000 to 400,000 clones, over 75% found once; its top ten account for more than 0.9%. The sequencing sample was made of PBMCs or T cells enriched from blood (not recorded which). The receptors derive from a woman aged 25-40 years with acute COVID-19. CDR3s include the opening cysteine and the closing phenylalanine or tryptophan. The order of the fields is clone size, V gene, J gene, D gene, CDR3 protein, CDR3 DNA. The D gene is left open where the match is weak. Clone size, where shown, is once, few, many, or a class for clones that have expanded.

NA	TRBV4-3	TRBJ1-4	NA	CASSLRHANEKLFF	TGCGCCAGCAGTTTAAGACATGCTAATGAAAAACTGTTTTTT
NA	TRBV7-3	TRBJ2-1	TRBD2	CASSLGLAGYNEQFF	TGTGCCAGCAGCTTAGGACTAGCGGGGTACAATGAGCAGTTCTTC
few	TRBV5-8	TRBJ2-1	TRBD2	CASRLSGVYNEQFF	TGTGCCAGCAGACTCAGCGGGGTCTACAATGAGCAGTTCTTC
NA	TRBV6-2/TRBV6-3	TRBJ2-7	NA	CASSYSFGDTNRYEQYF	TGTGCCAGCAGTTACTCTTTCGGGGACACGAATCGGTACGAGCAGTACTTC
few	TRBV30	TRBJ1-2	NA	CAWSWAYGYTF	TGTGCCTGGAGTTGGGCCTATGGCTACACCTTC
NA	TRBV6-1	TRBJ2-1	NA	CASSAMTGMNGGEQFF	TGTGCCAGCAGTGCCATGACAGGGATGAACGGGGGTGAGCAGTTCTTC
NA	TRBV3-1/TRBV3-2	TRBJ1-2	NA	CASSQARSTGPTNYGYTF	TGTGCCAGCAGCCAAGCCAGGAGTACAGGGCCGACTAACTATGGCTACACCTTC
NA	TRBV5-5	TRBJ2-7	TRBD1	CASSLTGGPYEQYF	TGTGCCAGCAGCTTGACAGGGGGCCCCTACGAGCAGTACTTC
NA	TRBV6-5	TRBJ1-1	TRBD1	CASSPPRGTEAFF	TGTGCCAGCAGCCCACCCAGGGGGACTGAAGCTTTCTTT
NA	TRBV19	TRBJ1-1	NA	CATRKGDTEAFF	TGTGCCACAAGAAAGGGGGACACTGAAGCTTTCTTT
NA	TRBV19	TRBJ2-4	TRBD2	CASSMGGAKNIQYF	TGTGCCAGTAGTATGGGAGGGGCCAAAAACATTCAGTACTTC
NA	TRBV4-2	TRBJ1-2	NA	CASSQEAGDYGYTF	TGTGCCAGCAGCCAAGAAGCAGGGGACTATGGCTACACCTTC
NA	TRBV2	TRBJ2-7	NA	CASTGERSYEQYF	TGTGCCAGCACGGGGGAGAGGAGCTACGAGCAGTACTTC
NA	TRBV4-1	TRBJ1-1	NA	CASSQVGSLNTEAFF	TGCGCCAGCAGCCAAGTGGGCAGCCTGAACACTGAAGCTTTCTTT
NA	TRBV7-9	TRBJ1-6	NA	CASSFIAGSVNSPLHF	TGTGCCAGCAGCTTTATCGCAGGGTCCGTTAATTCACCCCTCCACTTT
NA	TRBV4-1	TRBJ1-2	NA	CASSQTDYGYTF	TGCGCCAGCAGCCAAACAGACTATGGCTACACCTTC
NA	TRBV29-1	TRBJ1-1	TRBD1	CSVDRDGLTEAFF	TGCAGCGTCGACAGGGATGGTTTAACTGAAGCTTTCTTT
NA	TRBV19	TRBJ1-2	NA	CASRVGRGYGYTF	TGTGCCAGTAGGGTCGGAAGGGGCTATGGCTACACCTTC
once	TRBV29-1	TRBJ2-3	NA	CSVGGDTDTQYF	TGCAGCGTTGGGGGGGACACAGATACGCAGTATTTT
NA	TRBV10-2	TRBJ2-2	TRBD2	CASRGFGLAGGPTNTGELFF	TGCGCCAGCAGGGGCTTTGGGCTAGCGGGGGGCCCGACGAACACCGGGGAGCTGTTTTTT
NA	TRBV2	TRBJ2-7	NA	CATNPQSSYEQYF	TGTGCCACCAACCCACAGAGCTCCTACGAGCAGTACTTC
few	TRBV7-8	TRBJ1-2	TRBD1	CASSDIQGARYGYTF	TGTGCCAGCAGCGACATACAGGGGGCGCGATATGGCTACACCTTC
NA	TRBV4-1	TRBJ1-2	TRBD1	CASSHRTGGQYGYTF	TGCGCCAGCAGCCACAGGACAGGGGGTCAATATGGCTACACCTTC
NA	TRBV19	TRBJ1-3	TRBD1	CASRSGQAPGNTIYF	TGTGCCAGTAGATCGGGACAGGCGCCTGGAAACACCATATATTTT
NA	TRBV28	TRBJ2-7	NA	CASHTQLRSYEQYF	TGTGCCTCCCATACCCAATTAAGGAGCTACGAGCAGTACTTC
NA	TRBV19	TRBJ2-5	TRBD1	CASSIKGTGEETQYF	TGTGCCAGTAGTATAAAGGGGACAGGGGAAGAGACCCAGTACTTC
few	TRBV7-2	TRBJ2-1	TRBD2	CASTLLSSGGYNEQFF	TGTGCCAGCACCTTACTCTCTAGCGGGGGATACAATGAGCAGTTCTTC
NA	TRBV19	TRBJ2-7	NA	CASSIGGENSYEQYF	TGTGCCAGTAGTATCGGCGGAGAGAACTCCTACGAGCAGTACTTC
NA	TRBV2	TRBJ1-4	TRBD1	CASSRTGTGGEKLFF	TGTGCCAGCAGTAGAACCGGGACAGGGGGCGAAAAACTGTTTTTT
NA	TRBV19	TRBJ1-5	TRBD1	CASSILGQGRQPQHF	TGTGCCAGTAGTATACTGGGACAGGGGCGACAGCCCCAGCATTTT
NA	TRBV5-4	TRBJ1-1	NA	CASSLDSRGNTEAFF	TGTGCCAGCAGCTTGGACAGCCGGGGGAACACTGAAGCTTTCTTT
NA	TRBV9	TRBJ1-1	TRBD1	CASSRTGVNTEAFF	TGTGCCAGCAGCCGAACAGGGGTGAACACTGAAGCTTTCTTT
NA	TRBV18	TRBJ2-2	TRBD1	CASSPGTGATNTGELFF	TGTGCCAGCTCACCTGGGACAGGGGCCACGAACACCGGGGAGCTGTTTTTT
once	TRBV4-1	TRBJ2-7	NA	CASRRVPSSYEQYF	TGCGCCAGCAGGCGAGTACCCTCTTCCTACGAGCAGTACTTC
NA	TRBV11-2	TRBJ2-7	TRBD2	CASSLGGSGGLEQYF	TGTGCCAGCAGCTTAGGGGGCTCGGGAGGGCTCGAGCAGTACTTC
NA	TRBV7-3	TRBJ2-3	TRBD2	CASSPGGAGGDTQYF	TGTGCCAGCAGCCCCGGGGGGGCGGGAGGAGATACGCAGTATTTT
NA	TRBV7-3	TRBJ2-2	TRBD2	CASSLRTSGVNTGELFF	TGTGCCAGCAGCCTCCGGACTAGCGGGGTTAACACCGGGGAGCTGTTTTTT
NA	TRBV4-1	TRBJ1-3	NA	CASSQTSYSGNTIYF	TGCGCCAGCAGCCAGACAAGTTACTCTGGAAACACCATATATTTT
NA	TRBV7-6	TRBJ1-5	NA	CASSLDPSPRGRPQHF	TGTGCCAGCAGCTTAGACCCCAGTCCCAGGGGTCGGCCCCAGCATTTT
NA	TRBV6-5	TRBJ1-2	NA	CASRQQYGYTF	TGTGCCAGCAGACAGCAATATGGCTACACCTTC